This T cell receptor (beta chain) was documented in a study of PD-L1 blockade in urothelial cancer. In the study overall: Samples of blood were analyzed 3 weeks (second dose) and 6 weeks after treatment start. Among blood samples, the median T cell count was some 140,000.

The data were produced by immunoSEQ multiplex PCR, yet TCRdb's version contains in-frame clones alone and is incomplete. In the table there are approximately 70,000 clones, roughly nine tenths of which are singletons. V was pared by 1 base and J by 2 bases, with 6 bases between. The length of the CDR3 is 14 residues. CDR1 and CDR2 (germline): LGHNT, FRNRAP. The chain carries TRBV12-5 and TRBJ1-5; a possible D gene is TRBD1 (5 bases). This clonotype was obtained from a man in his sixties with urothelial cancer. This specimen was PBMCs, taken around atezolizumab (anti-PD-L1) treatment. CDR3 loop: CASGLAQGNQPQHF. The CDR3 bases are TGTGCTAGTGGTTTGGCACAGGGCAATCAGCCCCAGCATTTT.